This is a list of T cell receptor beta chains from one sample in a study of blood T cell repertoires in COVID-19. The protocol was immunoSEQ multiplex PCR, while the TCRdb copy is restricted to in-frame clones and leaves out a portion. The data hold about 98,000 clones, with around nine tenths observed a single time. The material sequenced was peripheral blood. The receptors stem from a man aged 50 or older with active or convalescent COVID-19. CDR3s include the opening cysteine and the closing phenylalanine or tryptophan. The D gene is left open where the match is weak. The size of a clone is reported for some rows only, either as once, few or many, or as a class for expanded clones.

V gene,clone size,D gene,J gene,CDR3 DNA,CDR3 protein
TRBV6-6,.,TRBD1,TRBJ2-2,TGTGCCAGCAGTTACTTGGACAGGGGGAACACCGGGGAGCTGTTTTTT,CASSYLDRGNTGELFF
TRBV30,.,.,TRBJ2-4,TGTGCCTGGAGTGTGTCAGGGGCCAAAAACATTCAGTACTTC,CAWSVSGAKNIQYF
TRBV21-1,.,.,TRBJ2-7,TGTGCCAGCAGGCCTTTTGGACTAGCGGGGGGGCGGGGTCACGAGCAGTACTTC,CASRPFGLAGGRGHEQYF
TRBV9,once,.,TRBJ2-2,TGTGCCAGCAGCGACAGGGCGGGCACCGGGGAGCTGTTTTTT,CASSDRAGTGELFF
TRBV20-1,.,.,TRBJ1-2,TGCAGTGCTAGTGAGGACAGCCACTATGGCTACACCTTC,CSASEDSHYGYTF
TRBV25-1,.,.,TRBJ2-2,TGTGCCAGCAAAGGACAGCACACCGGGGAGCTGTTTTTT,CASKGQHTGELFF
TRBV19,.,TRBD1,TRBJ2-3,TGTGCCAGTACCCGGACAGGAGACATCACAGATACGCAGTATTTT,CASTRTGDITDTQYF
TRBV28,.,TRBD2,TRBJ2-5,TGTGCCAGCAGTCTACTAGCGGCCCAAGAGACCCAGTACTTC,CASSLLAAQETQYF
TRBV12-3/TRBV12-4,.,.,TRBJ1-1,TGTGCCAGCAGTTTAACGAGGAACACTGAAGCTTTCTTT,CASSLTRNTEAFF
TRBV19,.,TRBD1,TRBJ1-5,TGTGCCAGTACCTACCCCGCAGGGGGACAGCCCCAGCATTTT,CASTYPAGGQPQHF
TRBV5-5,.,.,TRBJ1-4,TGTGCCAGCAGCTTGAGGGGAGGGGCTCGAGATAATGAAAAACTGTTTTTT,CASSLRGGARDNEKLFF
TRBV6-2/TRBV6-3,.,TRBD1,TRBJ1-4,TGTGCCAGCAGTTACTCACAGGGGACGGAAAAACTGTTTTTT,CASSYSQGTEKLFF
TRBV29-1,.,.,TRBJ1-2,TGCAGCGTCTCCTCAGGGAGGGATGGCTACACCTTC,CSVSSGRDGYTF
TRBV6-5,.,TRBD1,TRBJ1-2,TGTGCCAGCAGTTCGGGACAGGGGATTGGCTACACCTTC,CASSSGQGIGYTF
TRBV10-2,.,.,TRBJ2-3,TGCGCCAGCAGTACCAGGACACTCACCAGGGCAGATACGCAGTATTTT,CASSTRTLTRADTQYF
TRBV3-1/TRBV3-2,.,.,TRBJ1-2,TGTGCCAGCAGCCAAGAACCGGGCTATGGCTACACCTTC,CASSQEPGYGYTF
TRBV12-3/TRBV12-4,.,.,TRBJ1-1,TGTGCCAGCAGTTCCACAGGGTACACTGAAGCTTTCTTT,CASSSTGYTEAFF
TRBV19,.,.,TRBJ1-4,TGTGCCAGTAGTAATGGGGCCGGGGGAAATAATGAAAAACTGTTTTTT,CASSNGAGGNNEKLFF
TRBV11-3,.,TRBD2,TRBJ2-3,TGTGCCAGCAGCATTAGCGGGGGGGCAGATACGCAGTATTTT,CASSISGGADTQYF
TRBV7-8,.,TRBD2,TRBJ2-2,TGTGCCAGCAGCTTAGCGCCGAGGACTAGCTCCGGGGAGCTGTTTTTT,CASSLAPRTSSGELFF
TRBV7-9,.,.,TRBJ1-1,TGTGCCAGCAGCCCGCATCAGGGGAACACTGAAGCTTTCTTT,CASSPHQGNTEAFF
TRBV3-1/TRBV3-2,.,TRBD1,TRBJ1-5,TGTGCCAGCAGCCTTCAGGGGGCTATGCAGCCCCAGCATTTT,CASSLQGAMQPQHF
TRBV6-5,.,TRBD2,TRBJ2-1,TGTGCCAGCAGCCTTACTAGCGGGGGGATCAATGAGCAGTTCTTC,CASSLTSGGINEQFF
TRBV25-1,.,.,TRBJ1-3,TGTGCCAGCAGTGCAACAAGCTCTGGAAACACCATATATTTT,CASSATSSGNTIYF